There are a few counts of the clone carrying this TCR beta chain. Data came from immunoSEQ multiplex PCR; TCRdb stores just in-frame clones and leaves some out. In the table there are about 220,000 clones, around 84% of which are singletons. The CDR3 consists of 15 residues. Germline V lookup: CDR1 ENHRY, CDR2 SYGVKD. With 4 bases removed from V and 4 bases from J, the gap between germline ends came to 16 bases. This sample is drawn from a study of blood T cell repertoires in COVID-19. Study at large: T cells, B-cell-depleted T cells, or PBMCs provided the cDNA or gDNA that served as material.

Sample: peripheral blood. This receptor was obtained from a woman in her sixties or seventies who had recovered from COVID-19. J is TRBJ1-1 and V is TRBV10-3; D might be TRBD1 (6 bases). The DNA for the CDR3 is TGTGCCATCAGTGCTAACAGGGTCGAGGGCACTGAAGCTTTCTTT. Translating gives CAISANRVEGTEAFF.